These 10 T cell receptor beta chains originate from one sample sequenced in a study of blood T cell repertoires in COVID-19 (TCRdb year 2020). The library was prepared using the immunoSEQ multiplex PCR assay. TCRdb stores this immuneACCESS table with in-frame sequences only. Part of the clones is absent; in the studies checked, under half of the shortfall reflects unresolved V genes, and no reason is known for the rest. Within this sample are under 80,000 clones, with approximately 83% of them counted one time only. The ten largest clones represent around 5.6% of the sample. Sequencing was carried out using peripheral blood. The receptors shown here come from a woman aged 55-70 years with acute or convalescent COVID-19.

This chain links TRBV5-5 with TRBJ2-6; D unclear. The CDR3 length is 14 residues. The V gene lost 1 base and the J gene lost 4 bases, with 6 bases spanning the gap. Germline V gives CDR1 SGHKS, CDR2 YYEKEE (reference sequence). In DNA, the CDR3 is TGTGCCAGCAGCTTGATGCAGGGGGCCAACGTCCTGACTTTC. It translates to CASSLMQGANVLTF.

V and J are TRBV30 and TRBJ2-6, with 9 bases identical to TRBD1. V shed 7 bases, J shed 4 bases, and the junction held 14 bases outside the gene matches. Germline CDR1 and CDR2: GTSNPN and SVGIG (reference sequence). CDR3 length equals 17 residues. CDR3 residues: CASSRDRASTGANVLTF. As DNA, the CDR3 is TGTGCCTCCTCCCGGGACAGGGCTTCTACCGGGGCCAACGTCCTGACTTTC.

CDR3 sequence: CASSIEGQGNQPQHF. The DNA for the CDR3 is TGTGCCAGTAGTATAGAGGGGCAGGGCAATCAGCCCCAGCATTTT. This chain links TRBV19 with TRBJ1-5; D might be TRBD1 (5 bases). The length of the CDR3 is 15 residues. The germline V and J ends were trimmed by 0 bases and 2 bases, with 8 bases remaining between them. Looked up from germline, CDR1 is LNHDA and CDR2 is SQIVND (reference sequence).

The rearrangement links TRBV5-1 to TRBJ1-1; D might be TRBD1 (6 bases). Germline loops: CDR1 SGHRS, CDR2 YFSETQ. This CDR3 contains 15 residues. Trimming took off 0 bases at V and 2 bases at J, with 11 bases between the two ends. CDR3 region: CASSLAPGGNTEAFF. In nucleotides, the CDR3 is TGCGCCAGCAGCTTGGCCCCGGGGGGCAACACTGAAGCTTTCTTT.

The chain links TRBV11-2 to TRBJ2-5; no definite D call. The CDR3 covers 13 residues. Germline-derived CDR1 and CDR2 are SGHAT and FQNNGV. Trimming shortened V by 1 base and J by 3 bases, and 6 bases separated the two germline ends. CDR3 in amino acids: CASSLGLEETQYF. CDR3 nucleotide sequence: TGTGCCAGCAGCTTAGGGCTAGAAGAGACCCAGTACTTC.

V and J are TRBV2 and TRBJ2-7, with D perhaps TRBD1 (5 bases). Germline-derived CDR1 and CDR2 are SNHLY and FYNNEI. Trimming took 10 bases from V and 3 from J, leaving 10 bases between them. The CDR3 covers 11 residues. CDR3 bases: TGTGCCACCAAGACAGTCTACGAGCAGTACTTC. It encodes CATKTVYEQYF.

This clone appeared a few times. The J gene is TRBJ2-1, the V gene TRBV6-4, with D possibly TRBD2 on 7 matching bases. With 2 bases removed from V and 3 bases from J, the gap between germline ends came to 11 bases. Germline-derived CDR1 and CDR2 are MRHNA and SNTAGT. The CDR3 has 15 residues. The DNA for the CDR3 is TGTGCCAGCAGTGACGGGGGGGGCGGCTACAATGAGCAGTTCTTC. Translating it yields CASSDGGGGYNEQFF.

The chain couples TRBV3-1 (or the pseudogene TRBV3-2) to TRBJ1-2; 7 bases agree with TRBD1. Losses at the gene ends were 7 bases for V and 5 bases for J; bases not matched to a gene: 10. The CDR3 is 14 amino acids. Germline CDR1 and CDR2: LGHDT and YNNKEL (reference sequence). CDR3 DNA: TGTGCCAGCATCGGAGGGGGCGCGGATTATGGCTACACCTTC. As protein: CASIGGGADYGYTF.

The chain recombines TRBV19 with TRBJ1-6; tentatively, D is TRBD1 (5 bases). The V gene's germline CDR1 is LNHDA and CDR2 SQIVND (reference sequence). The CDR3 loop spans 14 amino acids. Between the trimmed V and J ends, which lost 3 bases and 7 bases, there was a span of 10 bases. The CDR3 protein is CASSMQGPNSPLHF. The DNA of the CDR3 is TGTGCCAGTAGTATGCAGGGTCCAAATTCACCCCTCCACTTT.

The sample holds a few counts of this clone. This rearrangement joins TRBV27 to TRBJ1-2; the match to TRBD1 covers 10 bases. Germline V gives CDR1 MNHEY, CDR2 SMNVEV (reference sequence). The CDR3 is 19 residues long. The ends lost 2 bases at V and 3 bases at J; junction bases unmatched: 15. This CDR3 reads CASSLRGLTGGGGDYGYTF. The CDR3 nucleotides are TGTGCCAGCAGTTTAAGGGGGCTGACAGGGGGCGGAGGCGACTATGGCTACACCTTC.